Listed below are T cell receptor beta chains from one sample, sequenced in a study of chemoradiotherapy in HPV16-positive cancers. Produced via immunoSEQ multiplex PCR; TCRdb's table is partial and in-frame only. Altogether about 8,100 clones are present, 55% to 75% being singletons, with the ten largest covering more than 20%. This specimen was taken from a patient who underwent chemoradiotherapy. Receptors originate from a human donor with HPV-associated anogenital cancer. CDR3s include the opening cysteine and the closing phenylalanine or tryptophan. D genes are given only for firm matches. Some rows mark clone size as missing; the rest say once, few, many or name a class of expanded clone.

clone size	J gene	D gene	V gene	CDR3 protein	CDR3 DNA
NA	TRBJ2-1	NA	TRBV5-6	CASSGTSYNEQFF	TGTGCCAGCAGCGGGACATCCTACAATGAGCAGTTCTTC
few	TRBJ2-2	NA	TRBV4-1	CASSPLSWGMAYTGELFF	TGCGCCAGCAGCCCCCTATCGTGGGGAATGGCTTACACCGGGGAGCTGTTTTTT
NA	TRBJ1-1	NA	TRBV9	CASSVGQLTEAFF	TGTGCCAGCAGCGTAGGACAGCTCACTGAAGCTTTCTTT
NA	TRBJ2-3	NA	TRBV6-5	CASRNRVQHTDTQYF	TGTGCCAGCAGGAACAGGGTCCAGCACACAGATACGCAGTATTTT
NA	TRBJ1-4	NA	TRBV5-1	CASSLYYRLGEKLFF	TGCGCCAGCAGCTTGTACTATAGGTTGGGGGAAAAACTGTTTTTT
few	TRBJ2-1	NA	TRBV6-6	CASSYSRSLYNEQFF	TGTGCCAGCAGTTACTCGAGGTCGCTCTACAATGAGCAGTTCTTC
NA	TRBJ1-1	NA	TRBV19	CASREGWSTEAFF	TGTGCCAGTAGAGAGGGTTGGAGCACTGAAGCTTTCTTT
NA	TRBJ1-1	TRBD1	TRBV19	CASTTTGVGNTEAFF	TGTGCCAGTACTACGACAGGGGTCGGGAACACTGAAGCTTTCTTT
NA	TRBJ2-3	TRBD2	TRBV7-3	CASSFRGGGTDTQYF	TGTGCCAGCAGCTTCCGGGGGGGCGGCACAGATACGCAGTATTTT
NA	TRBJ2-7	NA	TRBV9	CASSVSEGTSKCSYEQYF	TGTGCCAGCAGCGTAAGCGAGGGAACTAGCAAATGCTCCTACGAGCAGTACTTC
NA	TRBJ2-7	NA	TRBV10-1	CASSDYEQYF	TGCGCCAGCAGTGACTACGAGCAGTACTTC
once	TRBJ2-1	NA	TRBV6-1	CASRKGGPSNEQFF	TGTGCCAGCAGAAAGGGGGGGCCGTCCAATGAGCAGTTCTTC
NA	TRBJ2-5	NA	TRBV12-5	CASGQEYQETQYF	TGTGCTAGTGGTCAGGAGTACCAAGAGACCCAGTACTTC